A selection of T cell receptor beta chains follows, all from one sample in a study of technical replicates of blood from a handful of donors. Profiled with immunoSEQ multiplex PCR; TCRdb holds only in-frame clones, not every one. The sample consists of about 70,000 clones, roughly 94% of them appearing once. The sample consisted of T cells isolated from PBMCs. The receptor source for this set is a human donor in good health. The CDR3 runs from the conserved cysteine through the conserved F or W. D genes are given only for firm matches. Size is omitted from some rows. Given values are once, few, many or a class for expanded clones.

d_gene: TRBD1
v_gene: TRBV2
j_gene: TRBJ1-1
abundance: once
CDR3nt: TGTGCCAGCCAGGGACAGGGGCGGACTGAAGCTTTCTTT
CDR3aa: CASQGQGRTEAFF

d_gene: TRBD1
v_gene: TRBV7-9
j_gene: TRBJ2-7
abundance: .
CDR3nt: TGTGCCAGCAGACAAAACAGGGGGTCGGACTCCTACGAGCAGTACTTC
CDR3aa: CASRQNRGSDSYEQYF

d_gene: .
v_gene: TRBV5-5
j_gene: TRBJ2-7
abundance: .
CDR3nt: TGTGCCAGCAGCTTGCGGCTGACTCAACCCTACGAGCAGTACTTC
CDR3aa: CASSLRLTQPYEQYF

d_gene: TRBD2
v_gene: TRBV4-1
j_gene: TRBJ2-7
abundance: .
CDR3nt: TGCGCCAGCAGCCAAGATCAGGCGAGCGGGAGCTACGAGCAGTACTTC
CDR3aa: CASSQDQASGSYEQYF

d_gene: .
v_gene: TRBV21-1
j_gene: TRBJ2-2
abundance: .
CDR3nt: TGTGCCAGCAGCCCCCATCTACCGGGACAGGGGCACACCGGGGAGCTGTTTTTT
CDR3aa: CASSPHLPGQGHTGELFF

d_gene: .
v_gene: TRBV5-4
j_gene: TRBJ1-1
abundance: .
CDR3nt: TGTGCCAGCAGCTCCAGGTTGAACACTGAAGCTTTCTTT
CDR3aa: CASSSRLNTEAFF

d_gene: TRBD2
v_gene: TRBV13
j_gene: TRBJ2-5
abundance: .
CDR3nt: TGTGCCAGCAGCTCGAGGACTAGCCCAAGGGAGACCCAGTACTTC
CDR3aa: CASSSRTSPRETQYF

d_gene: .
v_gene: TRBV2
j_gene: TRBJ2-2
abundance: .
CDR3nt: TGTTCCGTATACACCGGGGAGCTGTTTTTT
CDR3aa: CSVYTGELFF

d_gene: TRBD2
v_gene: TRBV11-3
j_gene: TRBJ2-2
abundance: .
CDR3nt: TGTGCCAGCAGCTCCGGGACTAGCGGGACCTGGGAGCTGTTTTTT
CDR3aa: CASSSGTSGTWELFF

d_gene: .
v_gene: TRBV4-3
j_gene: TRBJ1-5
abundance: .
CDR3nt: TGCGCCAGCAGCCAAGGTACTGGGTCCCCAGGTCAGCCCCAGCATTTT
CDR3aa: CASSQGTGSPGQPQHF

d_gene: .
v_gene: TRBV13
j_gene: TRBJ1-1
abundance: .
CDR3nt: TGTGCCAGCAGCTTATATAAAGCTTTCTTT
CDR3aa: CASSLYKAFF

d_gene: TRBD1
v_gene: TRBV7-9
j_gene: TRBJ2-7
abundance: .
CDR3nt: TGTGCCAGCACCTCGACAGGGGATAGGGACGAGCAGTACTTC
CDR3aa: CASTSTGDRDEQYF

d_gene: .
v_gene: TRBV11-3
j_gene: TRBJ2-7
abundance: once
CDR3nt: TGTGCCAGCAGCTGGGGCAGGGGGGTCAACGAGCAGTACTTC
CDR3aa: CASSWGRGVNEQYF

d_gene: .
v_gene: TRBV5-8
j_gene: TRBJ2-7
abundance: .
CDR3nt: TGTGCCAGCAGCTCCGGACAGAACTCCTACGAGCAGTACTTC
CDR3aa: CASSSGQNSYEQYF

d_gene: TRBD2
v_gene: TRBV27
j_gene: TRBJ2-7
abundance: .
CDR3nt: TGTGCCAGCAGTCCGACTAGCGGGAGCTTCTACGAGCAGTACTTC
CDR3aa: CASSPTSGSFYEQYF

d_gene: TRBD2
v_gene: TRBV5-1
j_gene: TRBJ2-3
abundance: .
CDR3nt: TGCGCCAGCAGCGTCCCCGTAGCGGGAGCGCAATCAGATACGCAGTATTTT
CDR3aa: CASSVPVAGAQSDTQYF